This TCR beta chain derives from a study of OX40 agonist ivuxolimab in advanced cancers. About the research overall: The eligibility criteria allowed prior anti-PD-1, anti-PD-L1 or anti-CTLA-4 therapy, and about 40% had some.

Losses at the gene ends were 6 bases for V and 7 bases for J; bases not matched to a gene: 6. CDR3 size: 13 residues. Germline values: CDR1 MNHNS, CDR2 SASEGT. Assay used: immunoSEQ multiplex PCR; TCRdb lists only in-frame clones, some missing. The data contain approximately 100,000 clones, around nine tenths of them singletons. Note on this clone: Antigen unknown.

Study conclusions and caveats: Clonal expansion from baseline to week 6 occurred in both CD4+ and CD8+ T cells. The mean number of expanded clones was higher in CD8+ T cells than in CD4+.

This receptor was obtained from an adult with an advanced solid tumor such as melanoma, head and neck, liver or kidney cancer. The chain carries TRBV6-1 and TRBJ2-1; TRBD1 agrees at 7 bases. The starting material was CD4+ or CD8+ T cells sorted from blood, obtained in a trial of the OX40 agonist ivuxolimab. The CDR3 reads CASSRPTGNEQFF. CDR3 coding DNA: TGTGCCAGCAGCCGCCCGACAGGGAATGAGCAGTTCTTC.